The 18 T cell receptor beta chains reported below all come from one sample, sequenced in a study of T cell responses to AZD1222 COVID-19 vaccine. Method: immunoSEQ multiplex PCR; TCRdb's copy keeps in-frame clones and lacks some. The table has about 120,000 clones, 80% to 90% seen once. This specimen was peripheral blood, taken on day 0 of AZD1222 vaccination. Source of these receptors: an adult in good health.

V and J are TRBV10-3 and TRBJ2-1, with a tentative D call TRBD2 (5 bases). Germline V CDR1 and CDR2: ENHRY, SYGVKD. The CDR3 runs to 14 residues. V lost 0 bases and J lost 7, with 10 bases in between. Here the CDR3 reads CAISESVTGNEQFF. The DNA for the CDR3 is TGTGCCATCAGTGAGTCAGTCACGGGAAATGAGCAGTTCTTC.

The chain couples TRBV29-1 to TRBJ2-1; 9 nucleotides agree with TRBD1. This CDR3 spans 15 amino acids. From germline, CDR1 is SQVTM and CDR2 ANQGSEA. Unmatched junction bases numbered 9, after V lost 3 bases and J lost 6 bases. The CDR3 nucleotides read TGCAGCGTTGAGTTTCCGGGACAGGGAGTCAATGAGCAGTTCTTC. Its translation is CSVEFPGQGVNEQFF.

CDR3 DNA sequence: TGTGCCAGCGGGGGGACAGAAGACACTGAAGCTTTCTTT. Its translation: CASGGTEDTEAFF. The gene calls are TRBV2 and TRBJ1-1; 7 bases are a match to TRBD1. The CDR3 length is 13 residues. V lost 8 bases, J lost 3 bases, and 6 bases stayed unmatched. Germline CDR1 SNHLY, CDR2 FYNNEI.

The table lists this clone with a count of one. The rearrangement uses TRBV9 and TRBJ1-2, with 7 bases identical to TRBD1. CDR3 length: 17 amino acids. Germline CDR1 reads SGDLS; CDR2 reads YYNGEE. V was clipped by 3 bases and J by 4 bases; unmatched bases: 15. CDR3 in amino acids: CASSDPSTGRSAYGYTF. CDR3 in DNA: TGTGCCAGCAGCGACCCTTCGACAGGGAGGAGCGCCTATGGCTACACCTTC.

V is TRBV12-3 or TRBV12-4 and J is TRBJ1-3; D is unclear. The CDR3 is 11 residues long. V was shortened by 5 bases and J by 3 bases, with 2 bases between the two germline ends. CDR3 coding DNA: TGTGCCAGCAGTCGTGGAAACACCATATATTTT. It codes for CASSRGNTIYF.

This chain connects TRBV7-9 to TRBJ2-5, with no clear D. The V and J ends lost 4 bases and 4 bases respectively, with 7 bases between them. This CDR3 comprises 12 residues. CDR1 and CDR2 from the germline V gene are SEHNR and FQNEAQ (reference sequence). CDR3 residues: CASSWIRETQYF. The CDR3 DNA reads TGTGCCAGCAGCTGGATCCGAGAGACCCAGTACTTC.

This sequence joins TRBV7-6 and TRBJ1-1, with D perhaps matching TRBD1 (6 bases). Germline CDR1 is SGHVS and CDR2 is FNYEAQ. The CDR3 contains 14 residues. V lost 1 base and J 6 bases, leaving 12 bases between the germline ends. CDR3 region: CASSLGLGASEAFF. CDR3 sequence (DNA): TGTGCCAGCAGCTTAGGGCTGGGGGCTTCTGAAGCTTTCTTT. Complete variable domain (other parts from reference TRBV7-6 and TRBJ1-1): GAGVSQSPRYKVTKRGQDVALRCDPISGHVSLYWYRQALGQGPEFLTYFNYEAQQDKSGLPNDRFSAERPEGSISTLTIQRTEQRDSAMYRCASSLGLGASEAFFGQGTRLTVV.

This clone appeared a few times. J is TRBJ1-6 and V is TRBV3-1 (or the pseudogene TRBV3-2); 8 nucleotides line up with TRBD1. Trimming cost V 4 bases and J 7 bases; bases outside gene matches: 3. The CDR3 is made up of 14 amino acids. CDR1 is LGHDT and CDR2 is YNNKEL in the germline V gene (reference sequence). CDR3 bases: TGTGCCAGCAGCCCAGGGGGCGAAAATTCACCCCTCCACTTT. Its protein is CASSPGGENSPLHF.

The gene calls are TRBV29-1 and TRBJ2-5; 10 nucleotides line up with TRBD1. Trimming cost V 5 bases and J 7 bases; bases outside gene matches: 19. Germline values: CDR1 SQVTM, CDR2 ANQGSEA. This CDR3 spans 17 amino acids. The DNA for the CDR3 is TGCAGCGTTAGAAGAGGGTGGGACAGGGGATTTCGGTTGACCCAGTACTTC. It yields the protein CSVRRGWDRGFRLTQYF.

The chain carries TRBV5-1 and TRBJ2-1; 8 nucleotides agree with TRBD2. The V and J ends lost 0 bases and 14 bases, in that order; junction bases with no gene match: 10. CDR3 length: 14 residues. Germline lookup yields CDR1 SGHRS and CDR2 YFSETQ. CDR3: CASSLAGGAPGEFF. In DNA, the CDR3 is TGCGCCAGCAGCTTGGCCGGGGGGGCCCCCGGGGAGTTCTTC.

The V gene is TRBV11-3, the J gene TRBJ1-2, with D perhaps matching TRBD1 (5 bases). Trimming left V 1 base short and J 1 base short, with 10 bases between. CDR1 and CDR2 (germline): SGHNT, YENEEA. This CDR3 is built from 15 residues. The CDR3 DNA follows: TGTGCCAGCAGCTTAGCGGTGACAGATAACTATGGCTACACCTTC. It translates to CASSLAVTDNYGYTF.

The V call is TRBV29-1, the J call TRBJ2-5; D possibly corresponds to TRBD1 (5 bases). CDR1 and CDR2 (germline): SQVTM, ANQGSEA. This CDR3 spans 12 amino acids. V shed 2 bases and J shed 5 bases, with 9 bases lying between them. The CDR3 sequence is CSVESGLETQYF. In DNA form, the CDR3 reads TGCAGCGTTGAATCAGGGTTGGAGACCCAGTACTTC.

The J gene is TRBJ1-5, the V gene TRBV24-1, with D maybe TRBD1 (6 bases). Trimming removed 7 bases at V and 5 bases at J, with 17 bases between. Germline lookup yields CDR1 KGHDR and CDR2 SFDVKD. The CDR3 is 15 residues long. This CDR3 is CATSLAGTKDQPQHF. CDR3 DNA sequence: TGTGCCACCAGCCTCGCCGGGACAAAGGATCAGCCCCAGCATTTT.

On this clone itself: A much larger clone lies one base from this, so it may be a read error. The chain is built from TRBV28 and TRBJ1-2; TRBD1 might be the D (6 bases). Trimming removed 6 bases from V and 3 bases from J, with 8 bases in between. The CDR3 spans 12 residues. Germline CDR1 and CDR2: MDHEN and SYDVKM. Here the CDR3 reads CASSSGDYGYTF. The CDR3 DNA reads as TGTGCCAGCAGCTCAGGGGACTATGGCTACACCTTC.

The chain is built from TRBV10-3 and TRBJ2-3; TRBD2 matches at 10 bases. Germline-derived CDR1 and CDR2 are ENHRY and SYGVKD. This CDR3 comprises 12 residues. CDR3 protein: CAIGLAADTQYF. CDR3 nucleotides: TGTGCGATAGGACTAGCGGCAGATACGCAGTATTTT.

The chain uses TRBV2 and TRBJ1-5; D not certain. CDR1 is SNHLY, CDR2 FYNNEI, per germline. The V end was cut by 3 bases, the J end by 5 bases, with 8 bases between. The CDR3 contains 13 residues. The CDR3 DNA sequence: TGTGCCAGCAGTGACCACCCGGATCAGCCCCAGCATTTT. It yields the protein CASSDHPDQPQHF.

The chain is built from TRBV3-1 (or the pseudogene TRBV3-2) and TRBJ2-5; D is ambiguous. Germline CDR1 LGHDT, CDR2 YNNKEL (reference sequence). The CDR3 sequence is 15 residues long. V shed 4 bases and J shed 0 bases, with 12 bases lying between them. The CDR3 DNA sequence: TGTGCCAGCAGCCCATCTCGTCTGTACCAAGAGACCCAGTACTTC. It translates to CASSPSRLYQETQYF.

CDR3 sequence reads: CSAGTAEAFF. The CDR3 nucleotides read TGCAGTGCGGGGACAGCTGAAGCTTTCTTT. The chain employs TRBV20-1 and TRBJ1-1, with 7 bases matching TRBD1. V lost 6 bases, J lost 6 bases, and 1 base stayed unmatched. Germline assignment: CDR1 DFQATT and CDR2 SNEGSKA (reference sequence). CDR3 length: 10 amino acids.